The next 24 T cell receptor beta chains were all read from a single sample in a study of blood T cell repertoires in COVID-19. The protocol was immunoSEQ multiplex PCR, while the TCRdb copy is restricted to in-frame clones and leaves out a portion. Of approximately 450,000 clones listed, nearly 90% are singletons. The specimen sequenced was PBMCs or T cells enriched from blood (not recorded which). The receptor set was obtained from a woman aged 18-29 years with acute COVID-19.

The genes are TRBV6-4 and TRBJ2-3, with 8 bases aligning to TRBD1. The J segment lost 2 bases and the V segment lost 2 bases, leaving 3 bases of the junction unmatched. The CDR3 is made up of 15 amino acids. Per the germline V gene, CDR1 is MRHNA and CDR2 is SNTAGT. CDR3 nucleotide sequence: TGTGCCAGCAGTGACGAGGGACAGGCCACAGATACGCAGTATTTT. It codes for CASSDEGQATDTQYF.

The rearrangement joins TRBV27 to TRBJ1-6; 11 bases match TRBD1. With V trimmed by 7 bases and J by 9 bases, 14 bases remained unmatched. The CDR3 length is 17 residues. Looked up from germline, CDR1 is MNHEY and CDR2 is SMNVEV (reference sequence). As DNA, the CDR3 is TGTGCCAGCAAAAACCCTATGGGACAGGGGGTCGGTTCACCCCTCCACTTT. Its protein product is CASKNPMGQGVGSPLHF.

This chain uses TRBV28 with TRBJ1-2; D might be TRBD1 (6 bases). The germline gives CDR1 MDHEN, CDR2 SYDVKM. The CDR3 totals 14 residues. Trimming cost V 6 bases and J 2 bases, with 13 bases left between them. CDR3 in DNA: TGTGCCAGCAGCGTGGCGGGGGGCAACTATGGCTACACCTTC. It is translated as CASSVAGGNYGYTF.

This clone was counted a single time. The chain couples TRBV21-1 to TRBJ2-7; TRBD2, the D gene given by the table, was not confirmed from the DNA. TRBV21-1 is a pseudogene. The CDR3 runs 20 residues. The CDR3 region has the DNA TGTGCCAGCAGCAGAGCAACCGGGACTAGCGGGAGATGGCAAACCTACGAGCAGTACTTC. Amino acids: CASSRATGTSGRWQTYEQYF.

The chain links TRBV28 to TRBJ1-5; D is unresolved. CDR1 MDHEN and CDR2 SYDVKM come from the germline V gene. This CDR3 is 15 amino acids long. V was trimmed by 2 bases and J by 2 bases, leaving 10 bases between them. CDR3: CASSLEGPGNQPQHF. CDR3 nucleotides: TGTGCCAGCAGTTTAGAGGGTCCCGGCAATCAGCCCCAGCATTTT.

The V gene is TRBV7-3, the J gene TRBJ2-3; TRBD1 matches at 8 bases. The CDR3 covers 15 residues. J lost 0 bases, V lost 5 bases, and 4 bases had no gene match. Germline CDR1 and CDR2: SGHTA and FQGTGA. The CDR3 DNA reads as TGTGCCAGCAGCCTACAGGGGGTCAGCACAGATACGCAGTATTTT. Translating gives CASSLQGVSTDTQYF. Full variable domain (rest looked up from reference TRBV7-3 and TRBJ2-3): GAGVSQTPSNKVTEKGKYVELRCDPISGHTALYWYRQSLGQGPEFLIYFQGTGAADDSGLPNDRFFAVRPEGSVSTLKIQRTERGDSAVYLCASSLQGVSTDTQYFGPGTRLTVL.

The chain carries TRBV30 and TRBJ1-1; D remains ambiguous. This CDR3 has 15 residues. CDR1 is GTSNPN, CDR2 SVGIG, per germline (reference sequence). Trimming took off 0 bases at V and 1 base at J, with 12 bases between the two ends. Here the CDR3 reads CAWSVRLTRNTEAFF. In DNA, the CDR3 is TGTGCCTGGAGTGTACGCCTGACACGGAACACTGAAGCTTTCTTT. Full variable domain (remainder filled in from reference TRBV30 and TRBJ1-1): SQTIHQWPATLVQPVGSPLSLECTVEGTSNPNLYWYRQAAGRGLQLLFYSVGIGQISSEVPQNLSASRPQDRQFILSSKKLLLSDSGFYLCAWSVRLTRNTEAFFGQGTRLTVV.

This chain links TRBV30 with TRBJ1-2; 8 positions agree with TRBD1. The CDR3 loop spans 23 amino acids. The germline V gene encodes CDR1 GTSNPN and CDR2 SVGIG (reference sequence). The V and J ends lost 4 bases and 10 bases, in that order; junction bases with no gene match: 41. The CDR3 DNA reads TGTGCCTGGAACGACGAGGGAGGAATGACTGGAACGAGGGTACAGGGGGTAGTTTCACCCTACACCTTC. This translates into CAWNDEGGMTGTRVQGVVSPYTF.

The chain is built from TRBV19 and TRBJ2-3, with D perhaps matching TRBD2 (5 bases). Deletions cut 2 bases from V and 2 bases from J, with 11 bases between. The CDR3 contains 15 residues. CDR1 is LNHDA and CDR2 is SQIVND in the germline V gene (reference sequence). In DNA, the CDR3 is TGTGCCAGTAGTATACCGGGGAGTTACACAGATACGCAGTATTTT. The encoded protein is CASSIPGSYTDTQYF.

The chain uses TRBV7-3 and TRBJ2-3, with D hard to call. This CDR3 has 15 amino acids. Trimming cost V 2 bases and J 5 bases, with 14 bases left between them. Germline values: CDR1 SGHTA, CDR2 FQGTGA. CDR3 residues: CASSLVGLAGDTQYF. As DNA, the CDR3 is TGTGCCAGCAGCTTAGTTGGGTTAGCTGGAGATACGCAGTATTTT.

The chain has TRBV28 and TRBJ2-7; TRBD1 might be the D (6 bases). The V gene's germline CDR1 is MDHEN and CDR2 SYDVKM. The CDR3 covers 14 residues. V lost 4 bases and J lost 4, with 14 bases in between. The DNA of the CDR3 is TGTGCCAGCAGTTGGGCAGGGGAATTTTACGAGCAGTACTTC. This sequence encodes CASSWAGEFYEQYF.

A remark on this clone: This sample also contains other DNA sequences that code for the same CDR3. The CDR3 coding sequence is TGTGCCAGCAGCCCTGACAGGGGCACTGAAGCTTTCTTT. This translates into CASSPDRGTEAFF. The J gene is TRBJ1-1, the V gene TRBV11-2, with 8 bases matching TRBD1. CDR3 length: 13 residues. The ends lost 5 bases at V and 4 bases at J; junction bases unmatched: 3. The germline gives CDR1 SGHAT, CDR2 FQNNGV. Full variable domain (missing parts from reference TRBV11-2 and TRBJ1-1): EAGVAQSPRYKIIEKRQSVAFWCNPISGHATLYWYQQILGQGPKLLIQFQNNGVVDDSQLPKDRFSAERLKGVDSTLKIQPAKLEDSAVYLCASSPDRGTEAFFGQGTRLTVV.

This clone appeared once. V gene TRBV18 combines with J gene TRBJ2-7; the D gene is possibly TRBD1 (5 bases). CDR1 KGHSH and CDR2 LQKENI come from the germline V gene. This CDR3 has 13 amino acids. V shed 2 bases and J shed 6 bases, with 11 bases lying between them. The CDR3 loop is CASSPGPGSEQYF. The CDR3 DNA reads TGTGCCAGCTCACCAGGCCCAGGGTCCGAGCAGTACTTC. The whole variable domain, filled in from reference TRBV18 and TRBJ2-7, reads NAGVMQNPRHLVRRRGQEARLRCSPMKGHSHVYWYRQLPEEGLKFMVYLQKENIIDESGMPKERFSAEFPKEGPSILRIQQVVRGDSAAYFCASSPGPGSEQYFGPGTRLTVT.

V and J are TRBV7-2 and TRBJ2-3; 9 bases map to TRBD2. This CDR3 contains 14 residues. V lost 3 bases to trimming and J lost 8 bases; unmatched junction nucleotides: 6. Germline-derived CDR1 and CDR2 are SGHTA and FQGNSA. The CDR3 sequence is CASSLDQAGGTQYF. In DNA form, the CDR3 reads TGTGCCAGCAGCTTGGATCAAGCGGGGGGTACGCAGTATTTT.

This clone occurred a few times. The chain combines TRBV29-1 with TRBJ1-2; 8 nucleotides line up with TRBD1. The CDR3 totals 15 residues. Looked up from germline, CDR1 is SQVTM and CDR2 is ANQGSEA. The trim removed 3 bases at V and 2 bases at J, leaving 8 bases unmatched. In nucleotides, the CDR3 is TGCAGCGTTGATGCTAGGGACAGGCGAAACTATGGCTACACCTTC. As protein: CSVDARDRRNYGYTF.

This rearrangement joins TRBV6-2 or TRBV6-3 to TRBJ2-3; 8 positions match TRBD2. CDR3 length: 15 residues. V was pared by 6 bases and J by 0 bases, with 5 bases of the junction left unmatched. Germline lookup yields CDR1 MNHEY and CDR2 SVGEGT. CDR3 nucleotide sequence: TGTGCCAGCAGCCCAGCTAGCGGGAGCACAGATACGCAGTATTTT. Translating it yields CASSPASGSTDTQYF.

The gene calls are TRBV19 and TRBJ1-1; 7 bases match TRBD1. With 1 base clipped from V and 1 base from J, the junction kept 6 bases outside the gene matches. Germline CDR1 LNHDA, CDR2 SQIVND (reference sequence). CDR3 size: 16 residues. The CDR3 DNA reads TGTGCCAGTAGTATAGGAGACAGGGTCCGGAACACTGAAGCTTTCTTT. Protein sequence: CASSIGDRVRNTEAFF.

This chain joins TRBV10-3 and TRBJ1-1, with a tentative D call TRBD1 (5 bases). Trimming shortened V by 2 bases and J by 10 bases, and 17 bases separated the two germline ends. This CDR3 is built from 14 residues. Germline V gives CDR1 ENHRY, CDR2 SYGVKD. The CDR3 sequence is CAISEISSGVGAFF. Written as DNA, the CDR3 is TGTGCCATCAGTGAGATAAGTTCGGGGGTAGGAGCTTTCTTT.

The chain carries TRBV7-9 and TRBJ1-6, with 8 bases that match TRBD1. The CDR3 is made up of 14 amino acids. J was trimmed by 10 bases and V by 5 bases; bases with no gene match: 7. Per germline, CDR1 SEHNR and CDR2 FQNEAQ (reference sequence). The CDR3 DNA sequence: TGTGCCAGCAGCCCGGACAGGGAAGGCTCACCCCTCCACTTT. It is translated as CASSPDREGSPLHF. Complete variable domain (other parts from reference TRBV7-9 and TRBJ1-6): DTGVSQNPRHKITKRGQNVTFRCDPISEHNRLYWYRQTLGQGPEFLTYFQNEAQLEKSRLLSDRFSAERPKGSFSTLEIQRTEQGDSAMYLCASSPDREGSPLHFGNGTRLTVT.

This clone was detected a few times. This chain connects TRBV10-1 to TRBJ2-1; 7 bases agree with TRBD2. This CDR3 region has 15 residues. CDR1 WNHNN and CDR2 SYGVQD come from the germline V gene (reference sequence). J was trimmed by 7 bases and V by 2 bases; bases with no gene match: 8. In nucleotides, the CDR3 is TGCGCCAGCAGTGAGGCCTCGGGAGGAATTAATGAGCAGTTCTTC. As protein: CASSEASGGINEQFF.

The chain recombines TRBV6-4 with TRBJ1-1, with D hard to call. V lost 0 bases to trimming and J lost 1 base, with 6 bases between them. CDR3 length equals 14 residues. Germline V gene sequence: CDR1 MRHNA, CDR2 SNTAGT. The CDR3 bases are TGTGCCAGCAGTGACTCCCCTAAGAACACTGAAGCTTTCTTT. Its protein product is CASSDSPKNTEAFF.

The rearrangement joins TRBV5-4 to TRBJ2-7; D perhaps matches TRBD1 (5 bases). Germline V CDR1 and CDR2: SGHNT, YYREEE (reference sequence). This CDR3 region has 16 residues. The V gene lost 1 base and the J gene lost 0 bases, with 14 bases spanning the gap. The CDR3 DNA follows: TGTGCCAGCAGCTTGAGCCTCTCGGACAACTCCTACGAGCAGTACTTC. Encoded protein: CASSLSLSDNSYEQYF.

The chain combines TRBV9 with TRBJ1-2; the match to TRBD1 covers 7 bases. CDR3 length: 13 residues. With V trimmed by 5 bases and J by 6 bases, 7 bases remained unmatched. From germline, CDR1 is SGDLS and CDR2 YYNGEE. The CDR3 DNA sequence: TGTGCCAGCAGTCGAACAGGGGATGATGGCTACACCTTC. Amino acids: CASSRTGDDGYTF.

CDR3 sequence reads: CASSQDTGDSNQPQHF. The CDR3 DNA is TGTGCCAGCAGCCAAGATACAGGGGATAGCAATCAGCCCCAGCATTTT. This chain connects TRBV4-2 to TRBJ1-5; 7 positions agree with TRBD1. This CDR3 is 16 amino acids long. V lost 0 bases to trimming and J lost 0 bases; unmatched junction nucleotides: 2. Germline V gene data show CDR1 as LGHNA and CDR2 as YNFKEQ.